These 8 T cell receptor beta chains were all obtained from the same sample, sequenced in a study of T cell repertoires in cytomegalovirus infection. TCRdb re-analysed the reads in MiXCR, keeping a single row per CDR3 protein. The sample shows approximately 500,000 distinct CDR3 sequences, about a quarter of them seen only once. The specimen was PBMCs. The receptors come from a human donor in good health (CMV status not recorded). Some clones in this sample may be carry-over from other donors' samples.

This clonotype was seen only a few times. This sequence joins TRBV7-9 and TRBJ1-5; 8 positions agree with TRBD1. With V trimmed by 4 bases and J by 4 bases, 3 bases remained unmatched. The germline CDR1 and CDR2 sequences are SEHNR and FQNEAQ (reference sequence). The CDR3 extends over 14 amino acids. CDR3 DNA: TGTGCCAGCAGCTCAGGGGGCGAAAATCAGCCCCAGCATTTT. Translating gives CASSSGGENQPQHF.

In its sample, this clonotype was seen a few times. V gene TRBV6-1 combines with J gene TRBJ2-5; D ambiguous. The CDR3 is 12 residues long. Germline V gene lookup returns CDR1 MNHNS and CDR2 SASEGT. The V gene lost 6 bases and the J gene lost 5 bases, with 10 bases spanning the gap. The CDR3 protein is CASRQGKETQYF. The CDR3 nucleotides are TGTGCCAGCAGACAAGGGAAGGAGACCCAGTACTTC.

This clonotype has ten or more counts. The V call is TRBV7-2, the J call TRBJ1-2; D unresolved. Per the germline V gene, CDR1 is SGHTA and CDR2 is FQGNSA. The germline V and J ends were trimmed by 5 bases and 8 bases, with 9 bases remaining between them. This CDR3 is built from 11 residues. CDR3 sequence: CASSLQRGYTF. The DNA for the CDR3 is TGTGCCAGCAGCCTCCAGCGGGGCTACACCTTC.

This clonotype has a handful of counts. The chain recombines TRBV19 with TRBJ2-1; possibly TRBD1 for D (5 bases). CDR1 and CDR2 from the germline V gene are LNHDA and SQIVND (reference sequence). The CDR3 spans 13 residues. Trimming removed 6 bases from V and 3 bases from J, with 9 bases in between. CDR3 sequence reads: CASRPTGYNEQFF. In nucleotides, the CDR3 is TGTGCCAGTAGACCTACAGGCTACAATGAGCAGTTCTTC. The full variable domain, with the rest looked up from reference TRBV19 and TRBJ2-1, is DGGITQSPKYLFRKEGQNVTLSCEQNLNHDAMYWYRQDPGQGLRLIYYSQIVNDFQKGDIAEGYSVSREKKESFPLTVTSAQKNPTAFYLCASRPTGYNEQFFGPGTRLTVL.

This clonotype was detected ten times or more. The chain uses TRBV7-6 and TRBJ2-2, with D possibly TRBD1 on 6 matching bases. The V and J ends lost 5 bases and 6 bases respectively, with 13 bases between them. Germline V gene lookup returns CDR1 SGHVS and CDR2 FNYEAQ. The CDR3 contains 14 residues. DNA of the CDR3: TGTGCCAGCAGCGGACCAGGGGTCGCCGGGGAGCTGTTTTTT. It codes for CASSGPGVAGELFF.

This clonotype was seen many times. The chain carries TRBV7-8 and TRBJ2-1; D possibly corresponds to TRBD1 (8 bases). Germline lookup yields CDR1 SGHVS and CDR2 FQNEAQ. There are 16 residues in the CDR3. Trimming left V 0 bases short and J 4 bases short, with 13 bases between. The CDR3 nucleotides are TGTGCCAGCAGCTTAGCTGTACAGGGGGGGTACAATGAGCAGTTCTTC. It is translated as CASSLAVQGGYNEQFF.

This clonotype was picked up a small number of times. The chain is built from TRBV6-2 or TRBV6-3 and TRBJ1-5; weak D call: TRBD1 (5 bases). This CDR3 is 18 amino acids long. V lost 0 bases and J lost 0, with 15 bases in between. In germline, CDR1 is MNHEY, CDR2 SVGEGT. The CDR3 spells CASSYSTQGLRSNQPQHF. CDR3 DNA: TGTGCCAGCAGTTACTCGACCCAGGGATTACGTAGCAATCAGCCCCAGCATTTT.

This clonotype was seen ten or more times. The chain couples TRBV7-2 to TRBJ2-3; D gene ambiguous. CDR3 size: 15 residues. The V end was cut by 1 base, the J end by 1 base, with 9 bases between. Per germline, CDR1 SGHTA and CDR2 FQGNSA. CDR3 amino acids: CASSLDGLRTDTQYF. Here the CDR3 DNA reads TGTGCCAGCAGCTTAGACGGGTTACGCACAGATACGCAGTATTTT.